The clone carrying this T cell receptor beta chain was detected once. The source of the sample is a study of blood T cell repertoires in COVID-19. Study-wide context: The cDNA or gDNA used as material had been derived from T cells, B-cell-depleted T cells, or PBMCs.

Clones were sequenced by immunoSEQ multiplex PCR, and TCRdb holds only the in-frame ones, with some missing. The data hold approximately 220,000 clones, with about 86% observed a single time. This CDR3 is built from 16 residues. The germline gives CDR1 SGHRS, CDR2 YFSETQ. J gave up 6 bases and V 0 bases, and 9 bases lay outside the gene matches. Specimen: peripheral blood. This sequence was found in a woman aged 50 to 60 with acute or convalescent COVID-19. The chain uses TRBV5-1 and TRBJ2-7, with 10 bases that match TRBD1. The CDR3 nucleotides read TGCGCCAGCAGCTTGGGACCGACAGGGGGCGCGTCCGAGCAGTACTTC. It codes for CASSLGPTGGASEQYF.